These T cell receptor beta chains were read from a single sample in a study of beta chain features in type 1 diabetes. The table came from immunoSEQ multiplex PCR; TCRdb's copy has only in-frame clones and leaves some out. The sample shows 640,000 or so clones, 13% of them seen only once. Sequencing was done on a sample of naive CD4+ T cells from blood. All receptors come from a man aged 18 to 30 with type 1 diabetes. CDR3s include the opening cysteine and the closing phenylalanine or tryptophan. A D gene is named only where the DNA matches it firmly. Clone size is not always given. Where it is, it says once, few, many or a class for expanded clones.

j_call	d_call	clone_size	v_call	cdr3_aa	cdr3_nt
TRBJ2-2	.	.	TRBV27	CASSLGPYTGELFF	TGTGCCAGCAGTTTAGGACCATACACCGGGGAGCTGTTTTTT
TRBJ2-1	.	few	TRBV5-6	CASSFSGPITDEQFF	TGTGCCAGCAGCTTCTCCGGGCCTATAACCGATGAGCAGTTCTTC
TRBJ2-1	.	few	TRBV5-6	CASSLVLPEGEQFF	TGTGCCAGCAGCTTGGTTCTGCCCGAAGGTGAGCAGTTCTTC
TRBJ1-3	.	.	TRBV7-9	CASGPNGNTIYF	TGTGCCAGCGGCCCGAACGGAAACACCATATATTTT
TRBJ2-5	.	few	TRBV5-1	CASSLRTDQETQYF	TGCGCCAGCAGCCTTCGGACAGATCAAGAGACCCAGTACTTC
TRBJ1-2	.	.	TRBV7-8	CASSLGARNGYTF	TGTGCCAGCAGCTTAGGCGCCAGGAATGGCTACACCTTC
TRBJ2-2	TRBD1	.	TRBV6-1	CASSARTGFANTGELFF	TGTGCCAGCAGTGCCCGGACAGGCTTCGCGAACACCGGGGAGCTGTTTTTT
TRBJ1-1	.	few	TRBV2	CASSPEQLNTEAFF	TGTGCCAGCAGCCCTGAACAGCTGAACACTGAAGCTTTCTTT
TRBJ2-7	TRBD1	.	TRBV9	CASSVAGGQGSYEQYF	TGTGCCAGCAGCGTAGCTGGGGGACAGGGGTCCTACGAGCAGTACTTC
TRBJ2-7	.	few	TRBV30	CAWRTDSYEQYF	TGTGCCTGGAGGACTGACTCCTACGAGCAGTACTTC
TRBJ1-1	.	few	TRBV5-1	CASSLTGRNTEAFF	TGCGCCAGCAGCTTGACAGGGAGGAACACTGAAGCTTTCTTT
TRBJ1-2	.	few	TRBV6-5	CASGARRSYGYTF	TGTGCCAGCGGGGCCCGACGGAGTTATGGCTACACCTTC
TRBJ2-7	.	.	TRBV12-5	CASGLVTLDSSGRGTYEQYF	TGTGCTAGTGGTTTGGTCACCCTAGATTCGTCCGGGCGTGGGACCTACGAGCAGTACTTC
TRBJ2-5	.	.	TRBV7-2	CASSFGLAEETQYF	TGTGCCAGCAGCTTCGGTCTGGCGGAAGAGACCCAGTACTTC
TRBJ2-2	TRBD1	.	TRBV10-3	CAISETFLVGTGAKTGELFF	TGTGCCATCAGTGAGACATTCCTAGTAGGCACAGGGGCGAAGACCGGGGAGCTGTTTTTT
TRBJ2-2	TRBD2	.	TRBV7-8	CASSQRGLNTGELFF	TGTGCCAGCAGCCAGCGGGGTTTGAACACCGGGGAGCTGTTTTTT
TRBJ1-2	TRBD1	few	TRBV7-9	CASSLGTGEENGYTF	TGTGCCAGCAGCTTGGGGACAGGGGAGGAGAATGGCTACACCTTC
TRBJ2-2	TRBD2	.	TRBV5-4	CASSPGLATGELFF	TGTGCCAGCAGCCCGGGACTAGCGACCGGGGAGCTGTTTTTT
TRBJ2-5	.	.	TRBV29-1	CSVTFGADRETQYF	TGCAGCGTTACGTTCGGGGCCGACCGCGAGACCCAGTACTTC
TRBJ1-4	TRBD1	.	TRBV5-1	CASSSARDRGDEKLFF	TGCGCCAGCAGCTCTGCCCGGGACAGGGGAGATGAAAAACTGTTTTTT
TRBJ1-5	.	few	TRBV7-9	CASSIKGGNQPQHF	TGTGCCAGCAGCATTAAGGGGGGGAATCAGCCCCAGCATTTT
TRBJ2-3	.	.	TRBV4-2	CASSQGKTSTDTQYF	TGTGCCAGCAGCCAGGGAAAGACTAGCACAGATACGCAGTATTTT
TRBJ1-2	.	few	TRBV30	CAWSGTKHGYTF	TGTGCCTGGAGTGGGACGAAGCATGGCTACACCTTC
TRBJ2-3	TRBD2	.	TRBV5-6	CASSESTSGKTQYF	TGTGCCAGCAGCGAGTCTACTAGCGGTAAGACGCAGTATTTT
TRBJ1-1	.	few	TRBV4-1	CASSHLSGDYTEAFF	TGCGCCAGCAGCCACCTCTCCGGGGATTACACTGAAGCTTTCTTT
TRBJ2-3	.	few	TRBV7-9	CASSLNFHTDTQYF	TGTGCCAGCAGCTTAAACTTCCACACAGATACGCAGTATTTT
TRBJ2-3	.	.	TRBV7-8	CASSLKKERTDTQYF	TGTGCCAGCAGCTTAAAAAAGGAGCGCACAGATACGCAGTATTTT
TRBJ2-2	.	few	TRBV9	CASSVRPPGAGAGELFF	TGTGCCAGCAGCGTAAGACCCCCGGGGGCTGGCGCCGGGGAGCTGTTTTTT
TRBJ1-6	TRBD1	.	TRBV2	CASSLSQGDNSPLHF	TGTGCCAGCAGTCTCTCTCAGGGGGATAATTCACCCCTCCACTTT